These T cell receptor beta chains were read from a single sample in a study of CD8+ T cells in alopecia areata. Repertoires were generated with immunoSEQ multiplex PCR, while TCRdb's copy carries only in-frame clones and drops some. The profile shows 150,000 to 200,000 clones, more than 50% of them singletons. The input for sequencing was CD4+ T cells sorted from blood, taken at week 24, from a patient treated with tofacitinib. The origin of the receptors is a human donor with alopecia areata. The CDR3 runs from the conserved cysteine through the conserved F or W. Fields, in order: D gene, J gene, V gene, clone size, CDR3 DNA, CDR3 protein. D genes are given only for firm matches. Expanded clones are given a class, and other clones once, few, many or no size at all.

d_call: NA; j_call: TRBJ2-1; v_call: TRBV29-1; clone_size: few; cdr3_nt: TGCAGCGTTGGAATCACAGGGTGGGAGCAGTTCTTC; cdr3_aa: CSVGITGWEQFF
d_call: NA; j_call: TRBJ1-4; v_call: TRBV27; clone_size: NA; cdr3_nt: TGTGCCAGCAGCTTATACAGCGCAACTAATGAAAAACTGTTTTTT; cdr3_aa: CASSLYSATNEKLFF
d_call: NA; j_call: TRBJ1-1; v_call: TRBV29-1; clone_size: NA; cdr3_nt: TGCAGCGTTGTGGGGCAGTACACTGAAGCTTTCTTT; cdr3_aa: CSVVGQYTEAFF
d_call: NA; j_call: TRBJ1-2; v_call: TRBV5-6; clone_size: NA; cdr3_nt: TGTGCCAGCAGCTTGACAGGGAGAGTAACGAACTATGGCTACACCTTC; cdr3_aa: CASSLTGRVTNYGYTF
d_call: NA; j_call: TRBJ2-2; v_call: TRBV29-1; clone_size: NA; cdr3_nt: TGCAGCGTCAGGGGTAGGGCGAACACCGGGGAGCTGTTTTTT; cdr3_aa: CSVRGRANTGELFF
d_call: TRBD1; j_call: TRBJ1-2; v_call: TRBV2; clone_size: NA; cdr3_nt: TGTGCCAGCAGTGGGACAGGGAGTAGTCGGCGCGGCTACACCTTC; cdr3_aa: CASSGTGSSRRGYTF
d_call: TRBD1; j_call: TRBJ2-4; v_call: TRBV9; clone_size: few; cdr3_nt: TGTGCCAGCAGCGTAGGCCCCCTCCGAGACAGGGGATACATTCAGTACTTC; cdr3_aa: CASSVGPLRDRGYIQYF
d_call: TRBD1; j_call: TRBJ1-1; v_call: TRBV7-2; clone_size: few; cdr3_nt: TGTGCCAGCAGCGTAGACAGGGACGCTGAAGCTTTCTTT; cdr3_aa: CASSVDRDAEAFF
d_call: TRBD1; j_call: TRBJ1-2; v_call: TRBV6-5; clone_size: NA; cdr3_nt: TGTGCCAGCAGCTTAAGGACAGGGGGGAATTATGGCTACACCTTC; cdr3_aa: CASSLRTGGNYGYTF
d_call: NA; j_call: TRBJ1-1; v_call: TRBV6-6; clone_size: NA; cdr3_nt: TGTGCCAGCAGTCCAGGACAGAACCAAGCTTTCTTT; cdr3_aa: CASSPGQNQAFF
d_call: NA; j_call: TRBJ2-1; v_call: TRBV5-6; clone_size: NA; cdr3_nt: TGTGCCAGCAGCTTGGTCTTGGGTGAGCAGTTCTTC; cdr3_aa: CASSLVLGEQFF
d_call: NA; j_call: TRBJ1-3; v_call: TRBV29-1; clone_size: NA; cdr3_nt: TGCAGCGTTGCGACAGCTGGAAACACCATATATTTT; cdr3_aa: CSVATAGNTIYF
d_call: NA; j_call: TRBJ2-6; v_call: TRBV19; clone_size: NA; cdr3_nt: TGTGCCAGTCAGGACGGCTCTGGGGCCAACGTCCTGACTTTC; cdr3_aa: CASQDGSGANVLTF
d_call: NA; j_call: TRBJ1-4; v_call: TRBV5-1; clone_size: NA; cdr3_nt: TGCGCCAGCACCACCGGGACGGGAGAAAAACTGTTTTTT; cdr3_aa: CASTTGTGEKLFF
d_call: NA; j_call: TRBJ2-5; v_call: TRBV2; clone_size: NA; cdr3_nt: TGTGCCAGCATCCCCGGGACAAAAGAGACCCAGTACTTC; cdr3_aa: CASIPGTKETQYF
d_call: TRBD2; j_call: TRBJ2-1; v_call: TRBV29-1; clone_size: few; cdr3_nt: TGCAGCGTTGAAGATCTAGCGGGGGGACTCTTC; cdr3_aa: CSVEDLAGGLF
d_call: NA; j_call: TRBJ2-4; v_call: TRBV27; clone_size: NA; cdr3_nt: TGTGCCAGCAGTTCAGGTTCTCTCCTCGGAAACATTCAGTACTTC; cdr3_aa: CASSSGSLLGNIQYF
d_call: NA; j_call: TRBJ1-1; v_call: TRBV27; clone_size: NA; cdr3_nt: TGTGCCAGCAACTCCCTGGGACAAAAGAACACTGAAGCTTTCTTT; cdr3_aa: CASNSLGQKNTEAFF
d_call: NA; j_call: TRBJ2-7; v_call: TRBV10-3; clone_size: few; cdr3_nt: TGTGCCATCAGTGGTCTGGGGCGCGAGCAGTACTTC; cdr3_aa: CAISGLGREQYF
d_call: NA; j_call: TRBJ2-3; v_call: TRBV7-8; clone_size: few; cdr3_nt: TGTGCCAGCAGCTTATTAGAAGGGCACAAAGATACGCAGTATTTT; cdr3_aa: CASSLLEGHKDTQYF
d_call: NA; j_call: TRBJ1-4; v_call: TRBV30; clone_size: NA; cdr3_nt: TGTGCCTGGAGTGTACCAGGAGGGGGGAATGAAAAACTGTTTTTT; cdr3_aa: CAWSVPGGGNEKLFF